This T cell receptor beta chain was sequenced in a study of blood T cell repertoires in COVID-19. Looking at the study overall: T cells, B-cell-depleted T cells, or PBMCs provided the cDNA or gDNA that served as material.

V was clipped by 11 bases and J by 6 bases, with 14 bases between them. Germline CDR1 reads MNHEY; CDR2 reads SVGAGI. The CDR3 is made up of 13 amino acids. TCRdb keeps only in-frame clones here, not all; method: immunoSEQ multiplex PCR. The profile shows 400,000 to 500,000 clones, 86% of them singletons. The sample was peripheral blood. The chain carries TRBV6-5 and TRBJ1-6; the D gene is possibly TRBD1 (5 bases). The sequence was obtained from a woman aged 25 to 39 with active or convalescent COVID-19. The CDR3 DNA is TGTGCCGCTAAGGGCAGGGTTAATTCACCCCTCCACTTT. Amino acids: CAAKGRVNSPLHF.